This TCR beta chain was captured in a study of T cell responses to AZD1222 COVID-19 vaccine. Clones were sequenced by immunoSEQ multiplex PCR, and TCRdb holds only the in-frame ones, with some missing. This table holds 150,000 to 200,000 clones, about 90% found once. Study-wide results and caveats: Spike-specific TCR repertoires showed rising breadth and depth after two AZD1222 doses. Mostly white British, mostly female donors; authors suggested clonal diversity may be underestimated. Regions 160-218 and 743-854 dominated among vaccine-associated CD4 TCRs spanning spike. The peak T cell response came first, and repertoires were sampled only after it.

From germline, CDR1 is SNHLY and CDR2 FYNNEI. This CDR3 is built from 14 residues. V gave up 1 base and J gave up 0 bases, with 4 bases separating them. About this clone itself: Its antigen is as yet unknown.

Material: peripheral blood, obtained 28 days after the second AZD1222 dose. This TCR was recovered from an adult who received the AZD1222 COVID-19 vaccine. The chain recombines TRBV2 with TRBJ1-3; no clear D gene. CDR3 region: CASSEGLSGNTIYF. For the CDR3, the DNA is TGTGCCAGCAGTGAAGGCCTCTCTGGAAACACCATATATTTT. Filled out from reference TRBV2 and TRBJ1-3, the complete variable domain reads EPEVTQTPSHQVTQMGQEVILRCVPISNHLYFYWYRQILGQKVEFLVSFYNNEISEKSEIFDDQFSVERPDGSNFTLKIRSTKLEDSAMYFCASSEGLSGNTIYFGEGSWLTVV.